These 7 T cell receptor beta chains were all obtained from the same sample, sequenced in a study of blood T cell repertoires in COVID-19. This table comes from immunoSEQ multiplex PCR, and its TCRdb copy is limited to in-frame clones, with some not included. The sample records roughly 260,000 clones, 70% to 90% being singletons. Sequenced sample: PBMCs or T cells enriched from blood (not recorded which). Receptor source: a woman between 45 and 65 years old who had recovered from COVID-19.

This rearrangement joins TRBV24-1 to TRBJ2-1, with 10 bases identical to TRBD2. V trimming: 2 bases; J trimming: 7 bases; junction bases outside the gene matches: 10. CDR3 length equals 17 residues. CDR1 and CDR2 from the germline V gene are KGHDR and SFDVKD. CDR3 DNA: TGTGCCACCAGTGATTCGTCCGCAGCGGGAGGGATGAATGAGCAGTTCTTC. Protein product: CATSDSSAAGGMNEQFF.

CDR3: CASSSVTQYF. CDR3 sequence (DNA): TGTGCCAGCAGCTCCGTTACGCAGTATTTT. The rearrangement links TRBV28 to TRBJ2-3; D remains unclear. The CDR3 loop spans 10 amino acids. Germline CDR1 reads MDHEN; CDR2 reads SYDVKM. V was pared by 6 bases and J by 8 bases, with 6 bases between.

The V call is TRBV2, the J call TRBJ2-2; D gene uncertain. Germline V gene sequence: CDR1 SNHLY, CDR2 FYNNEI. The CDR3 is 14 amino acids. V lost 7 bases and J lost 0, with 9 bases in between. The CDR3 loop is CASKSQPNTGELFF. CDR3 nucleotide sequence: TGTGCCAGCAAAAGCCAACCGAACACCGGGGAGCTGTTTTTT.

V gene TRBV23-1 combines with J gene TRBJ2-7; 9 bases fit TRBD1. TRBV23-1 is an open reading frame whose function is uncertain. This CDR3 has 18 amino acids. V dropped 6 bases and J dropped 3; count of bases not matched to a gene: 18. CDR3 amino acids: CASRLDRDRVWTCYEQYF. CDR3 coding DNA: TGCGCCAGCAGACTAGACCGGGACAGGGTATGGACATGCTACGAGCAGTACTTC.

This rearrangement joins TRBV5-1 to TRBJ1-1; 7 bases align to TRBD1. The V segment lost 5 bases and the J segment 4 bases; nucleotides outside the gene matches: 11. This CDR3 has 15 amino acids. Germline-derived CDR1 and CDR2 are SGHRS and YFSETQ. The CDR3 nucleotides are TGCGCCAGCAGGCTCGAACCGAACAGGGGCACTGAAGCTTTCTTT. Translation gives CASRLEPNRGTEAFF.

V usage is TRBV12-5 and J usage is TRBJ2-7; TRBD1 is a possible D gene (6 bases). This CDR3 has 18 amino acids. The V gene lost 2 bases and the J gene lost 4 bases, with 24 bases spanning the gap. Germline CDR1 LGHNT, CDR2 FRNRAP. The CDR3 DNA reads TGTGCTAGTGGTTTGCCCTTAGGACAGCCTAGATATATGTACGAGCAGTACTTC. Protein: CASGLPLGQPRYMYEQYF.

Concerning this clone: Its ends do not fully match the called genes, so a read error is possible. The J gene is TRBJ1-4, the V gene TRBV20-1; TRBD1 matches 7 bases. Looked up from germline, CDR1 is DFQATT and CDR2 is SNEGSKA (reference sequence). There are 11 residues in the CDR3. CDR3 sequence reads: CTGTDNEKLFF. For the CDR3, the DNA is TGTACTGGGACAGACAATGAAAAACTGTTTTTT.